The clone carrying this T cell receptor (beta chain) occurred a few times. What it recognizes is unknown. The record originates from a study of cytomegalovirus exposure and HLA in healthy donors. Study-wide context: Of 300 to 500 genotyped donors, about 80% grouped in the Caucasian-associated ancestry cluster.

Researchers ran the PCR with 60 Vbeta and 13 Jbeta primers. Produced via immunoSEQ multiplex PCR; TCRdb's table is partial and in-frame only. The repertoire holds around 110,000 clones, roughly 9.9% seen once, with around 3% in the top ten. Broader study findings: An analysis that was carried out later associated 16,951 TCR beta sequences with HLA alleles at 0.05 false discovery rate.

This clonotype was obtained from a man younger than 45 in good health and CMV-seronegative. The sample consisted of PBMCs.

The chain's CDR3 is CASSVDQASNTEAFF. For the CDR3, the DNA is TGTGCCAGCAGCGTAGACCAGGCTTCGAACACTGAAGCTTTCTTT. This sequence joins TRBV9 and TRBJ1-1; unclear D gene. From germline, CDR1 is SGDLS and CDR2 YYNGEE. V dropped 0 bases and J dropped 1 base, with 10 bases sitting between them. This CDR3 has 15 residues.